The rows below give T cell receptor beta chains drawn from one sample of a study of blood T cell repertoires in COVID-19. Sequencing was performed with immunoSEQ multiplex PCR; in TCRdb, only in-frame clones are kept and a portion is missing. The data contain 30,000 to 40,000 clones, 65% to 90% of them singletons. Material for sequencing was peripheral blood. The receptor source for this set is a human donor in a cohort sampled during active COVID-19. Each CDR3 is given with its conserved first and last residue. The D gene is left open where the match is weak. The listing skips clone size in some rows; elsewhere it reads once, few, many or a size class.

clone_size j_call v_call d_call cdr3_nt cdr3_aa
. TRBJ2-5 TRBV10-3 . TGTGCCATCTCTTCGGGTCGAGAGACCCAGTACTTC CAISSGRETQYF
. TRBJ2-7 TRBV11-2 TRBD2 TGTGCCAGCAGCTTAGTCAGCGGGGGGGTCTACGAGCAGTACTTC CASSLVSGGVYEQYF
. TRBJ2-7 TRBV6-2/TRBV6-3 . TGTGCCAGCAGTTATCCCGACAGGCCGGGCTACGAGCAGTACTTC CASSYPDRPGYEQYF
once TRBJ1-3 TRBV5-1 TRBD1 TGCGCCAGCAGCTTACAGGGGGCTGAAAACACCATATATTTT CASSLQGAENTIYF
. TRBJ1-3 TRBV14 . TGTGCCAGCAGCCAAGTACTTGGGCAGTCTGCTGGAAACACCATATATTTT CASSQVLGQSAGNTIYF
few TRBJ2-7 TRBV5-1 . TGCGCCAGCAGGGACAGAACCCCCTACGAGCAGTACTTC CASRDRTPYEQYF
. TRBJ1-5 TRBV3-1/TRBV3-2 . TGTGCCAGCAGCCAAGGTGTAGGGGTTCTGCCCCAGCATTTT CASSQGVGVLPQHF
. TRBJ2-1 TRBV27 TRBD2 TGTGCCAGCACCCGACTAGCGGGGGGGCCGATCTACAATGAGCAGTTCTTC CASTRLAGGPIYNEQFF
. TRBJ1-2 TRBV6-5 TRBD1 TGTGCCAGCAGTTACTCGGGGACAGGGGGGATTGGCTACACCTTC CASSYSGTGGIGYTF
. TRBJ2-1 TRBV3-1/TRBV3-2 TRBD2 TGTGCCAGCAGCAGCCCCGGGACTAGCCTCGACAATGAGCAGTTCTTC CASSSPGTSLDNEQFF
. TRBJ2-5 TRBV29-1 TRBD2 TGCAGCGTTGAGGGGGACTACCGTCAAGAGACCCAGTACTTC CSVEGDYRQETQYF
. TRBJ1-1 TRBV9 TRBD1 TGTGCCAGCAGCGTTTCGGGACAGGGGTCGGGGAACACTGAAGCTTTCTTT CASSVSGQGSGNTEAFF
. TRBJ2-3 TRBV11-2 . TGTGCCAGCAGGCGTCTGACATGGAATACGCAGTATTTT CASRRLTWNTQYF
. TRBJ1-2 TRBV19 TRBD1 TGTGCCAGTAGTACGACAGGGGGCAGCTATGGCTACACCTTC CASSTTGGSYGYTF
. TRBJ2-7 TRBV6-5 TRBD2 TGTGCCAGCAGAGCGGGAACCGTTGAGCAGTACTTC CASRAGTVEQYF
. TRBJ2-1 TRBV6-1 . TGTGCCAGCAGTGAAGCGTGGATGGGGTGGGGAGATGAGCAGTTCTTC CASSEAWMGWGDEQFF
. TRBJ2-2 TRBV29-1 . TGCAGCGTTGGGCCTCGAGGCACCGGGGAGCTGTTTTTT CSVGPRGTGELFF
. TRBJ2-7 TRBV28 TRBD1 TGTGCCAGCAGTTTAAAGAACAGGGGCTACGAGCAGTACTTC CASSLKNRGYEQYF
. TRBJ1-2 TRBV19 . TGTGCCAGTAGTATCGATTTCGGTGTTGGCTACACCTTC CASSIDFGVGYTF
once TRBJ2-5 TRBV29-1 . TGCAGCGTTGAACAACTAGCAGGCTCTGGGACCCAGTACTTC CSVEQLAGSGTQYF
. TRBJ1-5 TRBV19 . TGTGCCAGTAGTGTTTGGGAGATCCAGCCCCAGCATTTT CASSVWEIQPQHF
. TRBJ1-3 TRBV9 . TGTGCCAGCAGCCCGGAAGACAGGTCGTCTGGAAACACCATATATTTT CASSPEDRSSGNTIYF
. TRBJ1-5 TRBV6-1 . TGTGCCAGCAGTGAGGGGGGTTATAGCAATCAGCCCCAGCATTTT CASSEGGYSNQPQHF
. TRBJ2-3 TRBV5-8 . TGTGCCAGCAGCGGGGTACTCGCGGGATTCTCCTCGGGGCATACGCAGTATTTT CASSGVLAGFSSGHTQYF
. TRBJ2-7 TRBV6-5 TRBD1 TGTGCCAGCAGTTACTCCGGGACAGGGGACCCCTACGAGCAGTACTTC CASSYSGTGDPYEQYF
. TRBJ1-3 TRBV7-3 . TGTGCCAGCAGCTTGGGCGGGTCTGGAAACACCATATATTTT CASSLGGSGNTIYF
once TRBJ2-7 TRBV2 TRBD2 TGTGCCAGCAGGGGAGGTAGCGGGAGAGGGACCTACGAGCAGTACTTC CASRGGSGRGTYEQYF
once TRBJ1-2 TRBV10-3 . TGTGCCATCAGTGCGGGGAACTATGGCTACACCTTC CAISAGNYGYTF
. TRBJ1-2 TRBV5-6 . TGTGCCAGCAGCTTGGGGGGGCCCCTGCGGGGCTACACCTTC CASSLGGPLRGYTF
once TRBJ1-1 TRBV3-1/TRBV3-2 . TGTGCCAGCAGCCCAGATTGGGGAGGTGCTGAAGCTTTCTTT CASSPDWGGAEAFF
. TRBJ1-2 TRBV5-1 . TGCGCCAGCAGCCGGGAGGGCAGGACAGACTATGGCTACACCTTC CASSREGRTDYGYTF
. TRBJ1-1 TRBV5-1 . TGCGCCAGCAGCTTGGAGGAGGATAACACTGAAGCTTTCTTT CASSLEEDNTEAFF
. TRBJ1-2 TRBV25-1 . TGTGCCAGCAGTGACAGGATTGGGCAGAACTATGGCTACACCTTC CASSDRIGQNYGYTF
. TRBJ2-7 TRBV7-8 TRBD2 TGTGCCAGCACAAGCAGGGAGGGCCCCTCCTACGAGCAGTACTTC CASTSREGPSYEQYF
. TRBJ1-1 TRBV21-1 . TGTGCCATCACCCTGGGCAGGGAAGCTTTCTTT CAITLGREAFF
. TRBJ1-5 TRBV19 TRBD1 TGTGCCAGTAGTATGGGAGACAGGGTTAAGAGCAGCAATCAGCCCCAGCATTTT CASSMGDRVKSSNQPQHF
once TRBJ1-1 TRBV11-3 . TGTGCCAGCAGCCCAGGGCTGAACACTGAAGCTTTCTTT CASSPGLNTEAFF
. TRBJ2-4 TRBV5-1 . TGCGCCAGCAGCTTGAATAGGGTTCAGGGCCCAGCCAAAAACATTCAGTACTTC CASSLNRVQGPAKNIQYF
few TRBJ2-3 TRBV6-2/TRBV6-3 TRBD2 TGTGCCAGCAGTTACCCCTCCTCCCAGGGGGACCTAGCGGGAAACACAGATACGCAGTATTTT CASSYPSSQGDLAGNTDTQYF
. TRBJ1-4 TRBV5-5 . TGTGCCAGCTCGGGGACTAATGAAAAACTGTTTTTT CASSGTNEKLFF
. TRBJ1-1 TRBV18 . TGTGCCAGCTCACTGGACAGGAACACTGAAGCTTTCTTT CASSLDRNTEAFF
once TRBJ2-7 TRBV29-1 . TGCAGCGTTGAGGGGGCAGAAGGGCCAACACGGGAGTACTTC CSVEGAEGPTREYF
once TRBJ1-2 TRBV4-2 . TGTGCCAGCAGCCAAGAAGGAGGTCGGGGCTACACCTTC CASSQEGGRGYTF
few TRBJ1-1 TRBV6-5 TRBD1 TGTGCCAGCAGTCGGACAGGGGAAGCTTTCTTT CASSRTGEAFF
. TRBJ1-6 TRBV27 . TGTGCCAGCAGTTTAACGGTTGTGAATTCACCCCTCCACTTT CASSLTVVNSPLHF
once TRBJ2-1 TRBV5-6 . TGTGCCAGCAGCCCGGATGGGCGCTCCTACAATGAGCAGTTCTTC CASSPDGRSYNEQFF
. TRBJ1-5 TRBV15 . TGTGCCACCAGCAGAGCCCACCCACAGCGCAATCAGCCCCAGCATTTT CATSRAHPQRNQPQHF